These 25 T cell receptor beta chains came from one sample sequenced in a study of CD8+CD57+ T cells in acquired aplastic anemia. Patients included in sequencing had previously demonstrated CD8+CD57+ cell expansion by flow cytometry. Profiles of TCR beta VDJ and CDR3 were generated from a genomic DNA template. TCRdb fed the reads into MiXCR, producing one record per CDR3 protein. There are about 160,000 distinct CDR3 sequences in the sample; around 47% occur only once, and 3.2% lies in the top ten. The sequenced sample was sorted CD4+, CD8+, or CD8+CD57+ T cells (not recorded which) from PBMCs. The origin of the receptors is a human donor with aplastic anemia.

The chain uses TRBV11-2 and TRBJ2-1, with 14 bases fitting TRBD2. CDR1 and CDR2 from the germline V gene are SGHAT and FQNNGV. The CDR3 has 15 amino acids. The V segment lost 1 base and the J segment 9 bases; nucleotides outside the gene matches: 2. CDR3 loop: CASSLGLAGGGEQFF. CDR3 nucleotide sequence: TGTGCCAGCAGCTTAGGACTAGCGGGAGGGGGTGAGCAGTTCTTC.

The chain is built from TRBV19 and TRBJ1-1; D gene unclear. The V end lost 3 bases, the J end lost 1 base, and 12 bases lay between the germline ends. Germline CDR1 reads LNHDA; CDR2 reads SQIVND (reference sequence). The CDR3 consists of 15 residues. The CDR3 coding sequence is TGTGCCAGTAGTATGTTTCAACACCAGAACACTGAAGCTTTCTTT. This sequence encodes CASSMFQHQNTEAFF.

The chain uses TRBV25-1 and TRBJ2-7, with 10 bases identical to TRBD1. CDR1 and CDR2 (germline): MGHDK, SYGVNS. After removal of 10 bases from V and 6 bases from J, the junction contained 6 bases not matched to a gene. The CDR3 spans 12 residues. CDR3 DNA sequence: TGTGCCACCCTGGACAGGGGGTGCGAGCAGTACGTC. Its translation: CATLDRGCEQYV.

DNA of the CDR3: TGCAGTGCTAGAGATATGGAGGGGACAGGTGAAGTCCAGCCCCAGCATTTT. Its translation is CSARDMEGTGEVQPQHF. This chain uses TRBV20-1 with TRBJ1-5, with 8 bases matching TRBD1. CDR3 length: 17 residues. J was trimmed by 7 bases and V by 0 bases; bases with no gene match: 14. Germline values: CDR1 DFQATT, CDR2 SNEGSKA (reference sequence).

This clonotype was recorded at least ten times. The chain couples TRBV12-5 to TRBJ2-7; D gene uncertain. The V end lost 6 bases, the J end lost 2 bases, and 5 bases lay between the germline ends. Per germline, CDR1 LGHNT and CDR2 FRNRAP. CDR3 length: 11 amino acids. The CDR3 reads CASGGPYEQYF. CDR3 coding DNA: TGTGCTAGTGGGGGTCCCTACGAGCAGTACTTC.

This clonotype is labeled as medium-sized. This rearrangement joins TRBV15 to TRBJ1-2; TRBD1 might be the D (6 bases). Germline values: CDR1 LNHNV, CDR2 YYDKDF (reference sequence). The CDR3 contains 13 residues. The ends were cut back, 2 bases at V and 6 bases at J, with 10 bases in the middle. The CDR3 is CATSRRGADGYTF. The CDR3 DNA is TGTGCCACCAGCAGAAGGGGGGCTGATGGCTACACCTTC.

This clonotype was seen only once. This rearrangement joins TRBV9 to TRBJ1-2; maybe TRBD1 (5 bases). Germline CDR1 SGDLS, CDR2 YYNGEE. Trimming stripped 3 bases from V and 3 bases from J, with 15 bases between. The CDR3 runs 15 residues. CDR3 region: CASSDGVPRDYGYTF. CDR3 sequence (DNA): TGTGCCAGCAGCGACGGGGTGCCCAGGGACTATGGCTACACCTTC.

Comments on this clonotype: The junction departs from germline at one end; a sequencing error may be responsible. This chain connects TRBV10-3 to TRBJ2-7; D may be TRBD1 (6 bases). Looked up from germline, CDR1 is ENHRY and CDR2 is SYGVKD. This CDR3 has 14 amino acids. The DNA for the CDR3 is TGTGCCAGCAGTTACCCAGGACAGCCCTACGAGCAGTACTTC. This translates into CASSYPGQPYEQYF.

The chain uses TRBV24-1 and TRBJ1-2; 8 positions match TRBD1. V lost 4 bases, J lost 11 bases, and 5 bases stayed unmatched. The CDR3 has 12 amino acids. From germline, CDR1 is KGHDR and CDR2 SFDVKD. The CDR3 spells CATSESTGEYTF. Written as DNA, the CDR3 is TGTGCCACCAGTGAGTCGACAGGGGAATACACCTTC.

This sequence joins TRBV2 and TRBJ2-7, with 7 bases fitting TRBD2. Germline V gene sequence: CDR1 SNHLY, CDR2 FYNNEI. The CDR3 consists of 14 residues. CDR3 nucleotide sequence: TGTGCTAAGCTAGTCCCGGGGACTAAGGGGGAGCAGTACGTC. Translation: CAKLVPGTKGEQYV.

The chain uses TRBV10-2 and TRBJ1-6; D is unclear. This CDR3 has 16 amino acids. V lost 4 bases and J 5 bases, leaving 15 bases between the germline ends. From germline, CDR1 is WSHSY and CDR2 SAAADI. The CDR3 reads CASSAYQVVNNSPLHF. In DNA form, the CDR3 reads TGCGCCAGCAGTGCCTATCAGGTGGTTAATAATTCACCCCTCCACTTT.

V gene TRBV29-1 combines with J gene TRBJ2-7; 8 nucleotides line up with TRBD1. CDR1 and CDR2 from the germline V gene are SQVTM and ANQGSEA. The V gene end was trimmed by 5 bases and the J gene end by 2 bases; junction bases not matched to a gene: 8. CDR3 size: 14 residues. CDR3 amino acids: CSVQGQGRTYEQYF. In DNA form, the CDR3 reads TGCAGCGTTCAAGGACAGGGTCGAACCTACGAGCAGTACTTC.

This clonotype was seen at least ten times. V gene TRBV29-1 combines with J gene TRBJ2-3, with a weak D call TRBD2 (7 bases). Germline loops: CDR1 SQVTM, CDR2 ANQGSEA. V lost 5 bases to trimming and J lost 2 bases, with 14 bases between them. This CDR3 has 14 residues. The CDR3 sequence: CSVRRGPNTDTQYF. The CDR3 coding sequence is TGCAGCGTTAGGCGGGGGCCGAACACAGATACGCAGTATTTT.

The chain has TRBV2 and TRBJ1-4; no clear D gene. CDR1 and CDR2 (germline): SNHLY, FYNNEI. The CDR3 runs to 15 residues. V lost 1 base, J lost 4 bases, and 10 bases lay in between. The CDR3 DNA reads as TGTGCCAGCAGTGAAGAAGGCGGTCTTAATGAAAAACTGTTTTTT. Translating it yields CASSEEGGLNEKLFF.

This clonotype was recorded at least ten times. The V gene is TRBV6-1, the J gene TRBJ1-1; D may be TRBD1 (6 bases). Trimming removed 8 bases at V and 4 bases at J, with 17 bases between. This CDR3 region has 14 residues. CDR1 is MNHNS, CDR2 SASEGT, per germline. CDR3: CASRGGNGGTEAFF. The CDR3 nucleotides are TGTGCCAGCCGAGGGGGGAACGGCGGCACTGAAGCTTTCTTT.

The V call is TRBV7-9, the J call TRBJ1-2; 10 nucleotides align to TRBD1. Germline V lookup: CDR1 SEHNR, CDR2 FQNEAQ (reference sequence). V lost 7 bases to trimming and J lost 4 bases; unmatched junction nucleotides: 3. The CDR3 loop spans 13 amino acids. The CDR3 sequence is CASMGQGSYGYTF. The CDR3 nucleotides are TGTGCCAGCATGGGACAGGGGAGCTATGGCTACACCTTC.

V usage is TRBV29-1 and J usage is TRBJ2-3; 9 bases map to TRBD2. The CDR3 is 16 residues long. V lost 5 bases, J lost 1 base, and 10 bases stayed unmatched. Germline loops: CDR1 SQVTM, CDR2 ANQGSEA. CDR3 in amino acids: CSVMGASGERTDTQYF. CDR3 DNA: TGCAGCGTTATGGGGGCTAGCGGGGAACGCACAGATACGCAGTATTTT.

Many counts were recorded for this clonotype. The chain couples TRBV12-3 or TRBV12-4 to TRBJ2-1, with 11 nucleotides matching TRBD1. After removal of 6 bases from V and 7 bases from J, the junction contained 8 bases not matched to a gene. CDR3 size: 15 residues. CDR3 sequence: CASSPGQGAKNEQFF. The CDR3 nucleotides are TGTGCCAGCAGCCCAGGACAGGGGGCGAAGAATGAGCAGTTCTTC.

The chain is built from TRBV29-1 and TRBJ2-6; D is perhaps TRBD2 (5 bases). There are 14 residues in the CDR3. Germline CDR1 SQVTM, CDR2 ANQGSEA. Trimming took off 6 bases at V and 5 bases at J, with 14 bases between the two ends. In DNA, the CDR3 is TGCAGCGTGGGAGAGGGCCTGCGGGCCAACGTCCTGACTTTC. This codes for CSVGEGLRANVLTF.

This sequence joins TRBV20-1 and TRBJ2-3, with a weak D call TRBD2 (6 bases). Between the trimmed V and J ends, which lost 6 bases and 6 bases, there was a span of 16 bases. The CDR3 is 13 residues long. Germline V gives CDR1 DFQATT, CDR2 SNEGSKA (reference sequence). The CDR3 nucleotides are TGCAGTGCCCTAGCTTCGGGGGATGATACGCAGTATTTT. Its translation is CSALASGDDTQYF.

This clonotype has only a few counts. V is TRBV10-3 and J is TRBJ2-6; a possible D gene is TRBD2 (6 bases). Trimming removed 5 bases at V and 0 bases at J, with 17 bases between. Germline V CDR1 and CDR2: ENHRY, SYGVKD. CDR3 length equals 18 residues. The CDR3 nucleotides read TGTGCCATCAGTCGTGACGGAGGGAGCATCTCTGGGGCCAACGTCCTGACTTTC. Translation: CAISRDGGSISGANVLTF.

The CDR3 DNA sequence: TGCGCCAGCAGTCAGGGACAGCTAAATTCACCCCTCCACTTT. The encoded protein is CASSQGQLNSPLHF. The chain couples TRBV10-1 to TRBJ1-6; 7 nucleotides line up with TRBD1. This CDR3 has 14 residues. Germline V lookup: CDR1 WNHNN, CDR2 SYGVQD (reference sequence). The trim removed 5 bases at V and 7 bases at J, leaving 5 bases unmatched.

This chain connects TRBV24-1 to TRBJ1-2; 8 bases fit TRBD1. V was clipped by 0 bases and J by 6 bases; unmatched bases: 2. The CDR3 covers 14 residues. Germline lookup yields CDR1 KGHDR and CDR2 SFDVKD. The chain's CDR3 is CATSDLIRGHGYTF. CDR3 DNA: TGTGCCACCAGTGATTTGATCAGGGGGCATGGCTACACCTTC.

V and J are TRBV9 and TRBJ2-7; 9 bases match TRBD2. Per the germline V gene, CDR1 is SGDLS and CDR2 is YYNGEE. The CDR3 covers 14 residues. V dropped 5 bases and J dropped 6; count of bases not matched to a gene: 9. For the CDR3, the DNA is TGTGCCAGCAGAACCCCTGGACTAGCGTTCGAGCAGTACTTC. This translates into CASRTPGLAFEQYF.

The chain uses TRBV14 and TRBJ1-2; D is perhaps TRBD1 (5 bases). Trimming took off 1 base at V and 4 bases at J, with 7 bases between the two ends. Germline CDR1 SGHDN, CDR2 FVKESK. CDR3 length: 13 residues. In DNA, the CDR3 is TGTGCCAGCAGCCAAGCGACAGCCTATGGCTACACCTTC. Protein: CASSQATAYGYTF.